The next 18 T cell receptor beta chains were all read from a single sample in a study of shared clonotypes between healthy human individuals. Naive CD8 populations comprised CD45RO-negative cells positively selected for CCR7, excluding terminally differentiated effector memory CD45RA+ cells. Assay used: immunoSEQ multiplex PCR; TCRdb lists only in-frame clones, some missing. The top ten hold 1.5% to 2% of the sample, which has roughly 2.1 million clones, about 93% seen once. The sample taken for sequencing was naive CD8+ T cells from PBMCs. Source of these receptors: a man aged 18 to 30 in good health. Some clones in this sample may be carry-over from other donors' samples.

The rearrangement links TRBV27 to TRBJ2-3; possibly TRBD1 or TRBD2 for D (5 bases each). The CDR3 is made up of 13 amino acids. V was trimmed by 5 bases and J by 10 bases, leaving 16 bases between them. Germline V gene data show CDR1 as MNHEY and CDR2 as SMNVEV (reference sequence). Here the CDR3 reads CASSPRGRGPQYF. In nucleotides, the CDR3 is TGTGCCAGCAGTCCCCGGGGCCGTGGTCCGCAGTATTTT.

The gene calls are TRBV7-2 and TRBJ2-7; 7 nucleotides align to TRBD2. Germline CDR1 reads SGHTA; CDR2 reads FQGNSA. Germline trimming cut 1 base from V and 2 bases from J; bases unmatched to any gene: 2. The CDR3 extends over 14 amino acids. The CDR3 DNA reads TGTGCCAGCAGCTTAGTGACTAGCACCTACGAGCAGTACTTC. It is translated as CASSLVTSTYEQYF. The full variable domain, its missing parts supplied by reference TRBV7-2 and TRBJ2-7, is GAGVSQSPSNKVTEKGKDVELRCDPISGHTALYWYRQSLGQGLEFLIYFQGNSAPDKSGLPSDRFSAERTGGSVSTLTIQRTQQEDSAVYLCASSLVTSTYEQYFGPGTRLTVT.

This chain joins TRBV4-3 and TRBJ2-3; D may match TRBD1 or TRBD2 (5 bases each). With 0 bases removed from V and 6 bases from J, the gap between germline ends came to 16 bases. Germline CDR1 reads LGHNA; CDR2 reads YSLEER. This CDR3 has 16 residues. CDR3 in amino acids: CASSQELGEFVDTQYF. The CDR3 bases are TGCGCCAGCAGCCAAGAATTAGGGGAGTTCGTCGATACGCAGTATTTT.

The chain recombines TRBV28 with TRBJ1-1; D is uncertain. The CDR3 extends over 15 amino acids. Germline assignment: CDR1 MDHEN and CDR2 SYDVKM. V was shortened by 5 bases and J by 0 bases, with 13 bases between the two germline ends. The CDR3 nucleotides are TGTGCCAGCAGTCAAGTCGGCGGGATGAACACTGAAGCTTTCTTT. It translates to CASSQVGGMNTEAFF.

The chain combines TRBV4-3 with TRBJ2-5; 11 bases fit TRBD1. Per germline, CDR1 LGHNA and CDR2 YSLEER. CDR3 length: 15 amino acids. V lost 5 bases, J lost 4 bases, and 6 bases stayed unmatched. Here the CDR3 DNA reads TGCGCCAGCAGCTACGGACAGGGGGCGACAGAGACCCAGTACTTC. It encodes CASSYGQGATETQYF.

The rearrangement links TRBV9 to TRBJ2-1, with TRBD2 identical over 7 bases. With 0 bases clipped from V and 8 bases from J, the junction kept 8 bases outside the gene matches. The germline gives CDR1 SGDLS, CDR2 YYNGEE. The CDR3 contains 15 residues. CDR3: CASSVGVSGRYEQFF. The CDR3 bases are TGTGCCAGCAGCGTAGGTGTTAGCGGGCGGTATGAGCAGTTCTTC.

The chain employs TRBV19 and TRBJ1-2; TRBD1 aligns across 9 bases. CDR3 size: 14 residues. V lost 5 bases and J lost 8; bases outside the gene matches: 9. Per the germline V gene, CDR1 is LNHDA and CDR2 is SQIVND (reference sequence). CDR3 loop: CASSSRDRDRGYTF. The DNA for the CDR3 is TGTGCCAGTAGTTCCCGGGACAGGGACAGAGGCTACACCTTC.

This chain joins TRBV2 and TRBJ2-5, with D maybe TRBD1 (5 bases). Between the trimmed V and J ends, which lost 4 bases and 4 bases, there was a span of 16 bases. Germline loops: CDR1 SNHLY, CDR2 FYNNEI. The CDR3 runs 15 residues. CDR3 nucleotide sequence: TGTGCCAGCAGTGTCTGGCAGGGTAGGAGAGAGACCCAGTACTTC. Translating it yields CASSVWQGRRETQYF.

The genes are TRBV11-2 and TRBJ2-1; 8 positions match TRBD2. V lost 1 base and J lost 10; bases outside the gene matches: 9. Germline CDR1 is SGHAT and CDR2 is FQNNGV. This CDR3 has 15 amino acids. DNA of the CDR3: TGTGCCAGCAGCTTAGGGGGGACTAGTCCGTTCGAGCAGTTCTTC. Translation: CASSLGGTSPFEQFF.

V usage is TRBV5-5 and J usage is TRBJ2-7; D gene uncertain. The CDR3 extends over 11 amino acids. CDR1 SGHKS and CDR2 YYEKEE come from the germline V gene (reference sequence). V lost 2 bases to trimming and J lost 3 bases, with 3 bases between them. CDR3 sequence: CASSFDYEQYF. CDR3 in DNA: TGTGCCAGCAGCTTCGACTACGAGCAGTACTTC. Based on the CDR3 plus reference TRBV5-5 and TRBJ2-7, the full variable domain is DAGVTQSPTHLIKTRGQQVTLRCSPISGHKSVSWYQQVLGQGPQFIFQYYEKEERGRGNFPDRFSARQFPNYSSELNVNALLLGDSALYLCASSFDYEQYFGPGTRLTVT.

The chain uses TRBV9 and TRBJ2-7; D is undetermined. This CDR3 contains 14 residues. Germline CDR1 SGDLS, CDR2 YYNGEE. V lost 4 bases and J 0 bases, leaving 11 bases between the germline ends. CDR3 in DNA: TGTGCCAGCAGCCCCCCAGGTAGCTCCTACGAGCAGTACTTC. Its protein is CASSPPGSSYEQYF.

The genes are TRBV27 and TRBJ2-7; D possibly corresponds to TRBD1 (5 bases). Germline V CDR1 and CDR2: MNHEY, SMNVEV (reference sequence). Deletions cut 3 bases from V and 0 bases from J, with 9 bases between. CDR3 length: 14 residues. CDR3 protein: CASSFQGRSYEQYF. CDR3 in DNA: TGTGCCAGCAGTTTCCAGGGTCGCTCCTACGAGCAGTACTTC.

The chain is built from TRBV21-1 and TRBJ2-5; the table assigns TRBD2, which was not confirmed against the DNA. TRBV21-1 is recorded as a pseudogene. CDR3 length: 13 residues. The CDR3 DNA sequence: TGTGCCAGCAACCTGGCACTAGCAGAGACCCAGTACTTC. Protein product: CASNLALAETQYF.

The chain recombines TRBV29-1 with TRBJ2-5; D perhaps matches TRBD1 (5 bases). V was pared by 4 bases and J by 5 bases, with 14 bases between. CDR1 and CDR2 from the germline V gene are SQVTM and ANQGSEA. This CDR3 is built from 13 residues. The DNA for the CDR3 is TGCAGCGTTGTGGTGCCAGGGCGGGAGACCCAGTACTTC. Encoded protein: CSVVVPGRETQYF.

The rearrangement uses TRBV7-2 and TRBJ2-5, with TRBD2 as a possible D gene (6 bases). The germline CDR1 and CDR2 sequences are SGHTA and FQGNSA. V was shortened by 2 bases and J by 0 bases, with 13 bases between the two germline ends. The CDR3 totals 16 residues. This CDR3 is CASSLLSGSYQETQYF. CDR3 nucleotides: TGTGCCAGCAGCTTACTTAGCGGAAGTTACCAAGAGACCCAGTACTTC.

A word on this clone: The sample holds other DNA sequences that translate to the same CDR3. V and J are TRBV19 and TRBJ1-1, with D hard to call. V was trimmed by 0 bases and J by 0 bases, leaving 8 bases between them. CDR3 length equals 15 residues. Germline CDR1 is LNHDA and CDR2 is SQIVND (reference sequence). The CDR3 loop reads CASSIDRGMNTEAFF. CDR3 DNA: TGTGCCAGTAGTATAGATCGGGGTATGAACACTGAAGCTTTCTTT.

The chain has TRBV9 and TRBJ1-2; D remains ambiguous. The germline gives CDR1 SGDLS, CDR2 YYNGEE. V lost 4 bases and J 12 bases, leaving 19 bases between the germline ends. The CDR3 is 13 residues long. CDR3 coding DNA: TGTGCCAGCAGCCTTCTTGGATCACACGTCCACACCTTC. Amino acids: CASSLLGSHVHTF.

The chain links TRBV5-5 to TRBJ1-1; D remains unclear. This CDR3 spans 16 amino acids. Trimming stripped 0 bases from V and 5 bases from J, with 17 bases between. The V gene's germline CDR1 is SGHKS and CDR2 YYEKEE (reference sequence). CDR3 protein: CASSLGQYLAGTEAFF. The CDR3 region has the DNA TGTGCCAGCAGCTTGGGTCAGTACCTTGCGGGGACTGAAGCTTTCTTT.